The 7 T cell receptor beta chains below all came from one sample that was sequenced in a study of T cell changes during pregnancy in multiple sclerosis. Clones were sequenced by immunoSEQ multiplex PCR, and TCRdb holds only the in-frame ones, with some missing. This sample yields roughly 70,000 clones, of which approximately 91% are seen a single time; 3% to 3.5% belongs to the top ten. The specimen comprised peripheral blood, sampled before pregnancy. These receptors all stem from a female donor with multiple sclerosis, enrolled in a pregnancy study.

The chain couples TRBV2 to TRBJ2-2, with D maybe TRBD2 (5 bases). The CDR3 contains 15 residues. CDR1 and CDR2 from the germline V gene are SNHLY and FYNNEI. Trimming took off 2 bases at V and 1 base at J, with 8 bases between the two ends. In DNA, the CDR3 is TGTGCCAGCAGTGAAAGTGGAGGGAACACCGGGGAGCTGTTTTTT. Its translation is CASSESGGNTGELFF.

This chain joins TRBV18 and TRBJ1-5; the match to TRBD1 covers 8 bases. V trimming: 3 bases; J trimming: 7 bases; junction bases outside the gene matches: 8. The germline V gene encodes CDR1 KGHSH and CDR2 LQKENI. The CDR3 spans 15 residues. The CDR3 DNA reads as TGTGCCAGCTCACCGGGACAGGAGGTGGGCCAGCCCCAGCATTTT. Protein product: CASSPGQEVGQPQHF.

This sequence joins TRBV7-7 and TRBJ2-5; TRBD2 aligns across 15 bases. From germline, CDR1 is SSHAT and CDR2 FNYEAQ (reference sequence). Trimming took 4 bases from V and 4 from J; bases not matched to a gene: 10. This CDR3 is 18 amino acids long. CDR3 nucleotide sequence: TGTGCCAGCAGCTACGGGACTAGCGGGGGGCAAGGGGGAGAGACCCAGTACTTC. Translated: CASSYGTSGGQGGETQYF.

This chain links TRBV7-2 with TRBJ2-7, with a tentative D call TRBD2 (5 bases). Germline CDR1 SGHTA, CDR2 FQGNSA. V lost 5 bases and J 6 bases, leaving 14 bases between the germline ends. This CDR3 contains 13 residues. The CDR3 reads CASSPDSYFEQYF. DNA for the CDR3: TGTGCCAGCAGCCCGGACTCTTATTTCGAGCAGTACTTC.

V gene TRBV2 combines with J gene TRBJ2-5; a weak D match, TRBD1 (6 bases). V gave up 3 bases and J gave up 2 bases, with 13 bases separating them. This CDR3 contains 15 residues. Germline-derived CDR1 and CDR2 are SNHLY and FYNNEI. This chain's CDR3 is CASSDAGVPQETQYF. The CDR3 DNA sequence: TGTGCCAGCAGTGATGCAGGGGTGCCACAAGAGACCCAGTACTTC.

This sequence joins TRBV6-5 and TRBJ2-3; possible D gene TRBD2, 6 bases. Trimming shortened V by 2 bases and J by 2 bases, and 8 bases separated the two germline ends. From germline, CDR1 is MNHEY and CDR2 SVGAGI. The CDR3 runs to 14 residues. For the CDR3, the DNA is TGTGCCAGCAGTTACCGGGACTCCACAGATACGCAGTATTTT. This gives the protein CASSYRDSTDTQYF.

The chain combines TRBV25-1 with TRBJ2-2, with 8 bases identical to TRBD2. Trimming at V came to 5 bases and at J to 5 bases, leaving 7 bases not matched to a gene. The CDR3 covers 15 residues. The germline CDR1 and CDR2 sequences are MGHDK and SYGVNS. The CDR3 is CASSPGGPYTGELFF. The CDR3 bases are TGTGCCAGCAGTCCGGGGGGGCCATATACCGGGGAGCTGTTTTTT.